Below are 30 T cell receptor beta chains sequenced from a single sample in a study of shared clonotypes between healthy human individuals. CD45RO-negative, CCR7-positively selected cells formed the naive CD8 fraction, excluding terminally differentiated effector memory CD45RA+ cells. Sequenced by immunoSEQ multiplex PCR; TCRdb stores in-frame clones only, minus some. In the table there are 700,000 to 950,000 clones, about 96% of which are singletons. The sequencing input was naive CD8+ T cells sorted from blood. The receptors come from a man younger than 45 in good health.

CDR3 DNA: TGTGCCAGCAGCAAAGTTCAACCAGATACGCAGTATTTT. Translation: CASSKVQPDTQYF. The gene calls are TRBV21-1 and TRBJ2-3. TRBV21-1 is classified as a pseudogene. The CDR3 runs to 13 residues.

There are many counts of this clone. V gene TRBV6-1 combines with J gene TRBJ2-1; D is unresolved. This CDR3 has 13 amino acids. From germline, CDR1 is MNHNS and CDR2 SASEGT. V was cut by 4 bases and J by 6 bases, with 10 bases left in between. The CDR3 reads CASSGRHSNEQFF. CDR3 bases: TGTGCCAGCAGTGGACGACACAGCAATGAGCAGTTCTTC.

V usage is TRBV7-9 and J usage is TRBJ1-5; 7 bases agree with TRBD1. The CDR3 length is 15 residues. V shed 2 bases and J 2 bases; nucleotides not matched to a gene: 3. Germline V CDR1 and CDR2: SEHNR, FQNEAQ (reference sequence). The CDR3 reads CASSLPGTGNQPQHF. CDR3 in DNA: TGTGCCAGCAGCTTACCAGGGACAGGCAATCAGCCCCAGCATTTT.

The chain employs TRBV2 and TRBJ2-1; TRBD2 agrees at 8 bases. Germline lookup yields CDR1 SNHLY and CDR2 FYNNEI. V lost 6 bases, J lost 9 bases, and 4 bases stayed unmatched. The CDR3 spans 12 residues. CDR3 sequence: CASRRLASEQFF. For the CDR3, the DNA is TGTGCCAGCAGGAGACTAGCGAGTGAGCAGTTCTTC.

The chain is built from TRBV27 and TRBJ2-5; D is undetermined. The CDR3 is 13 residues long. V lost 2 bases and J 3 bases, leaving 7 bases between the germline ends. Germline V CDR1 and CDR2: MNHEY, SMNVEV (reference sequence). CDR3 in amino acids: CASSLTAKETQYF. The CDR3 coding sequence is TGTGCCAGCAGTTTAACAGCCAAAGAGACCCAGTACTTC.

The chain couples TRBV28 to TRBJ2-5; 9 nucleotides line up with TRBD2. CDR3 length equals 14 residues. CDR1 is MDHEN, CDR2 SYDVKM, per germline. J lost 5 bases, V lost 6 bases, and 7 bases had no gene match. CDR3 amino acids: CASRRREGRETQYF. CDR3 nucleotide sequence: TGTGCCAGCAGGAGGCGGGAGGGCCGGGAGACCCAGTACTTC.

This clone was detected only once. This chain joins TRBV4-1 and TRBJ2-1; D unclear. The V end was cut by 6 bases, the J end by 2 bases, with 8 bases between. Germline V gene sequence: CDR1 MGHRA, CDR2 YSYEKL. CDR3 length: 13 amino acids. The CDR3 nucleotides are TGCGCCAGCAGGGCTTCCACCTACAATGAGCAGTTCTTC. Encoded protein: CASRASTYNEQFF.

Only one count was recorded for this clone. The rearrangement joins TRBV19 to TRBJ1-2; possibly TRBD1 for D (6 bases). Between the trimmed V and J ends, which lost 3 bases and 7 bases, there was a span of 12 bases. CDR1 LNHDA and CDR2 SQIVND come from the germline V gene (reference sequence). This CDR3 contains 13 residues. Here the CDR3 reads CASSMGRTVGYTF. The DNA of the CDR3 is TGTGCCAGTAGTATGGGTAGGACAGTTGGCTACACCTTC.

The chain recombines TRBV6-6 with TRBJ1-5; TRBD1 aligns across 7 bases. The CDR3 is 15 residues long. CDR1 and CDR2 from the germline V gene are MNHNY and SVGAGI (reference sequence). The V gene end was trimmed by 0 bases and the J gene end by 7 bases; junction bases not matched to a gene: 6. In nucleotides, the CDR3 is TGTGCCAGCAGTTACTCTCCAGGGGGTGGGCAGCCCCAGCATTTT. Translation: CASSYSPGGGQPQHF.

The chain recombines TRBV29-1 with TRBJ2-1; 7 bases align to TRBD2. The CDR3 runs 10 residues. J lost 9 bases, V lost 7 bases, and 3 bases had no gene match. Per the germline V gene, CDR1 is SQVTM and CDR2 is ANQGSEA. DNA of the CDR3: TGCAGCGGACTAGCTGTTGAGCAGTTCTTC. It encodes CSGLAVEQFF.

The rearrangement joins TRBV7-2 to TRBJ2-1; tentative D call: TRBD2 (5 bases). The germline V gene has CDR1 SGHTA and CDR2 FQGNSA. V was clipped by 4 bases and J by 12 bases, with 10 bases between them. CDR3 size: 11 residues. CDR3 in amino acids: CASSSGSRQFF. For the CDR3, the DNA is TGTGCCAGCAGCTCGGGGTCTCGGCAGTTCTTC. Together with reference TRBV7-2 and TRBJ2-1, the CDR3 gives the full variable domain: GAGVSQSPSNKVTEKGKDVELRCDPISGHTALYWYRQSLGQGLEFLIYFQGNSAPDKSGLPSDRFSAERTGGSVSTLTIQRTQQEDSAVYLCASSSGSRQFFGPGTRLTVL.

This sequence joins TRBV6-5 and TRBJ2-5; TRBD2 aligns across 8 bases. Germline V gene sequence: CDR1 MNHEY, CDR2 SVGAGI. The CDR3 totals 16 residues. Trimming at V came to 4 bases and at J to 5 bases, leaving 12 bases not matched to a gene. The CDR3 region has the DNA TGTGCCAGCAGTTCCCGTGGAGCGGGAGATAGGGAGACCCAGTACTTC. Amino acids: CASSSRGAGDRETQYF.

For this clone: Other DNA sequences in the same sample also yield this CDR3. V gene TRBV9 combines with J gene TRBJ2-2; D uncertain. V gave up 3 bases and J gave up 6 bases, with 6 bases separating them. The CDR3 consists of 12 residues. Per germline, CDR1 SGDLS and CDR2 YYNGEE. In nucleotides, the CDR3 is TGTGCCAGCAGCGGAGCTCCCGGGGAGCTGTTTTTT. It encodes CASSGAPGELFF.

This chain joins TRBV2 and TRBJ2-1; no definite D call. The CDR3 consists of 15 residues. CDR1 and CDR2 from the germline V gene are SNHLY and FYNNEI. Trimming removed 6 bases from V and 4 bases from J, with 16 bases in between. CDR3 DNA: TGTGCCAGCAGCCCCATGCGGAGCCTTTACAATGAGCAGTTCTTC. Translation: CASSPMRSLYNEQFF.

The CDR3 here is CASIVPSGEQYF. Written as DNA, the CDR3 is TGCGCCAGCATAGTTCCCTCGGGCGAGCAGTACTTC. The chain links TRBV10-2 to TRBJ2-7; D gene uncertain. The CDR3 has 12 residues. V lost 7 bases and J lost 6, with 13 bases in between. Per germline, CDR1 WSHSY and CDR2 SAAADI.

The genes are TRBV7-8 and TRBJ2-5, with TRBD2 identical over 8 bases. The CDR3 is 15 residues long. Germline CDR1 and CDR2: SGHVS and FQNEAQ. The J segment lost 2 bases and the V segment lost 1 base, leaving 3 bases of the junction unmatched. CDR3 DNA sequence: TGTGCCAGCAGCTTAGTCCTAGCGGGTCAAGAGACCCAGTACTTC. Protein: CASSLVLAGQETQYF.

This sequence joins TRBV2 and TRBJ2-2; D gene unclear. This CDR3 has 15 amino acids. Germline CDR1 reads SNHLY; CDR2 reads FYNNEI. V was shortened by 1 base and J by 0 bases, with 6 bases between the two germline ends. CDR3 amino acids: CASSEGTANTGELFF. The CDR3 DNA reads as TGTGCCAGCAGTGAAGGGACCGCGAACACCGGGGAGCTGTTTTTT.

The chain recombines TRBV14 with TRBJ2-7; TRBD2 agrees at 8 bases. Germline values: CDR1 SGHDN, CDR2 FVKESK. The CDR3 spans 15 residues. V was clipped by 1 base and J by 2 bases; unmatched bases: 4. The CDR3: CASSQGAGGAYEQYF. Here the CDR3 DNA reads TGTGCCAGCAGCCAAGGGGCGGGAGGAGCCTACGAGCAGTACTTC. Using reference TRBV14 and TRBJ2-7 for the parts outside the CDR3, the full variable domain is EAGVTQFPSHSVIEKGQTVTLRCDPISGHDNLYWYRRVMGKEIKFLLHFVKESKQDESGMPNNRFLAERTGGTYSTLKVQPAELEDSGVYFCASSQGAGGAYEQYFGPGTRLTVT.

The V call is TRBV27, the J call TRBJ2-7; tentatively, D is TRBD1 (5 bases). The V gene's germline CDR1 is MNHEY and CDR2 SMNVEV (reference sequence). V was pared by 2 bases and J by 4 bases, with 18 bases between. The CDR3 consists of 16 residues. The CDR3: CASSLRLGRDEYEQYF. In DNA form, the CDR3 reads TGTGCCAGCAGTTTACGACTCGGCAGGGATGAATACGAGCAGTACTTC.

A remark on this clone: The sample contains more than one DNA sequence encoding this CDR3. The chain combines TRBV19 with TRBJ2-3; 8 nucleotides match TRBD1. The CDR3 sequence is 15 residues long. CDR1 is LNHDA, CDR2 SQIVND, per germline (reference sequence). The V and J ends lost 3 bases and 1 base, in that order; junction bases with no gene match: 3. The CDR3 DNA reads as TGTGCCAGTAGTATCCTGGGACAGGGCACAGATACGCAGTATTTT. Amino acid sequence: CASSILGQGTDTQYF. Filled out from reference TRBV19 and TRBJ2-3, the complete variable domain reads DGGITQSPKYLFRKEGQNVTLSCEQNLNHDAMYWYRQDPGQGLRLIYYSQIVNDFQKGDIAEGYSVSREKKESFPLTVTSAQKNPTAFYLCASSILGQGTDTQYFGPGTRLTVL.

As to this clone: An end of the junction differs from the germline gene, which may be a read error. The chain joins TRBV5-4 to TRBJ1-1, with D unresolved. The CDR3 totals 14 residues. CDR1 and CDR2 from the germline V gene are SGHNT and YYREEE (reference sequence). The CDR3 sequence: CASSFRGENIEAFF. The CDR3 region has the DNA TGTGCCAGCAGCTTTCGCGGGGAAAACATTGAAGCTTTCTTT.

A single count supports this clone. The chain links TRBV5-1 to TRBJ2-7, with TRBD1 as a possible D gene (5 bases). CDR1 and CDR2 (germline): SGHRS, YFSETQ. This CDR3 is 15 amino acids long. V dropped 4 bases and J dropped 1 base, with 15 bases sitting between them. CDR3 sequence: CASSIQAYGSYEQYF. As DNA, the CDR3 is TGCGCCAGCAGCATACAGGCCTATGGGTCCTACGAGCAGTACTTC.

This rearrangement joins TRBV29-1 to TRBJ2-7, with D possibly being TRBD2 (6 bases). Per germline, CDR1 SQVTM and CDR2 ANQGSEA. The V and J ends lost 4 bases and 2 bases respectively, with 12 bases between them. The CDR3 is 13 amino acids. As DNA, the CDR3 is TGCAGCGTTGTGGCTAGCGCTACCTACGAGCAGTACTTC. Protein: CSVVASATYEQYF.

Remarks on this clone: Relative to the germline gene, one junction end is altered; a read error may explain this. The chain employs TRBV7-7 and TRBJ2-5, with D perhaps TRBD2 (6 bases). The CDR3 totals 14 residues. The germline gives CDR1 SSHAT, CDR2 FNYEAQ (reference sequence). The CDR3 coding sequence is TGTGCTAGCAGCTTGGGGACTGGCGTAGAGACCCAGTACTTC. Translated: CASSLGTGVETQYF.

The chain employs TRBV11-2 and TRBJ2-7; 7 nucleotides align to TRBD1. The CDR3 is 14 amino acids. V shed 6 bases, J shed 3 bases, and the junction held 8 bases outside the gene matches. Germline V CDR1 and CDR2: SGHAT, FQNNGV. CDR3 residues: CASRNRGLGYEQYF. Written as DNA, the CDR3 is TGTGCCAGCAGAAACAGGGGCTTGGGCTACGAGCAGTACTTC.

V usage is TRBV11-2 and J usage is TRBJ2-7; no clear D gene. This CDR3 is built from 13 residues. The V gene lost 5 bases and the J gene lost 6 bases, with 14 bases spanning the gap. Germline V gives CDR1 SGHAT, CDR2 FQNNGV. CDR3 in DNA: TGTGCCAGCAGCCCCGAGCTATACGTCGAGCAGTACTTC. Amino acids: CASSPELYVEQYF.

The chain is built from TRBV4-3 and TRBJ2-7; TRBD2 matches at 8 bases. The J segment lost 5 bases and the V segment lost 2 bases, leaving 5 bases of the junction unmatched. Germline CDR1 LGHNA, CDR2 YSLEER. CDR3 length equals 14 residues. The CDR3 DNA is TGCGCCAGCAGCCAACGGGGGGGATCCCACGAGCAGTACTTC. This sequence encodes CASSQRGGSHEQYF.

CDR3 coding DNA: TGTGCCAGCAGCTACACGGGACTCTACAATGAGCAGTTCTTC. This encodes CASSYTGLYNEQFF. This rearrangement joins TRBV7-2 to TRBJ2-1, with a tentative D call TRBD2 (6 bases). This CDR3 has 14 residues. V was clipped by 4 bases and J by 3 bases, with 10 bases between them. The germline CDR1 and CDR2 sequences are SGHTA and FQGNSA.

A single count supports this clone. The chain joins TRBV5-8 to TRBJ1-4; 9 bases are shared with TRBD1. V lost 4 bases and J lost 6; bases outside the gene matches: 13. Germline CDR1 reads SGHTS; CDR2 reads YDEGEE. The CDR3 has 17 amino acids. CDR3 in amino acids: CASSPQGAYSRDEKLFF. The CDR3 DNA follows: TGTGCCAGCAGCCCACAGGGGGCTTATTCGCGGGATGAAAAACTGTTTTTT.

The table lists this clone with a few counts. V and J are TRBV29-1 and TRBJ1-1; D gene uncertain. The CDR3 has 12 residues. Per the germline V gene, CDR1 is SQVTM and CDR2 is ANQGSEA. V was clipped by 3 bases and J by 1 base, with 6 bases between them. The CDR3 region is CSVDHGNTEAFF. The DNA of the CDR3 is TGCAGCGTTGATCACGGGAACACTGAAGCTTTCTTT. The full variable domain, completed using reference TRBV29-1 and TRBJ1-1, is SAVISQKPSRDICQRGTSLTIQCQVDSQVTMMFWYRQQPGQSLTLIATANQGSEATYESGFVIDKFPISRPNLTFSTLTVSNMSPEDSSIYLCSVDHGNTEAFFGQGTRLTVV.